These T cell receptor beta chains were read from a single sample in a study of T cells in Graves' hyperthyroidism and ophthalmopathy. One entry per CDR3 protein, called by TCRdb with MiXCR from the multiplex PCR reads. The table includes some 300,000 distinct CDR3 sequences, around 17% detected once. Sequenced material: blood. These receptor sequences come from a man aged 25-40 years with Graves' hyperthyroidism. The CDR3 runs from the conserved cysteine through the conserved F or W.

j_call: TRBJ1-5
v_call: TRBV10-3
cdr3_aa: CAISESNYGTGSHQPQHF

j_call: TRBJ2-3
v_call: TRBV5-1
cdr3_aa: CASSLGYARGATDTQYF

j_call: TRBJ2-3
v_call: TRBV29-1
cdr3_aa: CSVKGGYGTDTQYF

j_call: TRBJ1-5
v_call: TRBV28
cdr3_aa: CAGGAGGNQPQHF

j_call: TRBJ2-1
v_call: TRBV12-3/TRBV12-4
cdr3_aa: CASSSPRAGDEQFF

j_call: TRBJ2-3
v_call: TRBV11-2
cdr3_aa: CASSLVGTGGIDTQYF

j_call: TRBJ1-4
v_call: TRBV20-1
cdr3_aa: CSATGDSNEKLFF

j_call: TRBJ1-1
v_call: TRBV5-1
cdr3_aa: CASSFTGEDTEAFF

j_call: TRBJ2-7
v_call: TRBV3-1
cdr3_aa: CASSQLRLRGEQYF

j_call: TRBJ2-3
v_call: TRBV7-9
cdr3_aa: CASSLEPSELTDTQYF

j_call: TRBJ1-6
v_call: TRBV6-1
cdr3_aa: CAIVEDRESPLHF

j_call: TRBJ2-7
v_call: TRBV28
cdr3_aa: CASSLFQAGGPSYEQYF

j_call: TRBJ2-1
v_call: TRBV19
cdr3_aa: CASRGLADSYNEQFF

j_call: TRBJ1-1
v_call: TRBV28
cdr3_aa: CASSLDLTDTEAFF

j_call: TRBJ2-2
v_call: TRBV11-2
cdr3_aa: CASSLTSGGTGELFF

j_call: TRBJ2-3
v_call: TRBV4-1
cdr3_aa: CASSLRGRRGTSGHSSTDTQYF

j_call: TRBJ2-2
v_call: TRBV7-2
cdr3_aa: CASTLQAATGELFF

j_call: TRBJ2-6
v_call: TRBV19
cdr3_aa: CASSPAFGGANVLTF

j_call: TRBJ2-7
v_call: TRBV29-1
cdr3_aa: CSNSGTGYEQYF

j_call: TRBJ2-3
v_call: TRBV9
cdr3_aa: CASERGETSTDTQYF

j_call: TRBJ2-3
v_call: TRBV6-1
cdr3_aa: CASSVPGVTDTQYF

j_call: TRBJ1-6
v_call: TRBV25-1
cdr3_aa: CASTPRHTNNSPLHF

j_call: TRBJ1-2
v_call: TRBV5-8
cdr3_aa: CASSLGQGDGGYTF

j_call: TRBJ2-7
v_call: TRBV12-3/TRBV12-4
cdr3_aa: CASSPTTVPYEQYF